One and the same sample provided the 17 T cell receptor beta chains below, sequenced in a study of graft-versus-host responses after intestinal transplantation. Assay used: immunoSEQ multiplex PCR; TCRdb lists only in-frame clones, some missing. The data show 35,000 to 40,000 clones, roughly four fifths seen once. This specimen was PBMCs, taken about 38 months after transplant. Receptors originate from a human patient who received an intestinal transplant, so some T cells may come from the graft donor.

V gene TRBV5-5 combines with J gene TRBJ2-7; D gene unclear. Germline V gene sequence: CDR1 SGHKS, CDR2 YYEKEE (reference sequence). V shed 0 bases and J shed 2 bases, with 3 bases lying between them. The CDR3 is made up of 12 amino acids. CDR3: CASSLAPYEQYF. The CDR3, as DNA: TGTGCCAGCAGCTTGGCACCCTACGAGCAGTACTTC.

As for this clone: An end of the junction does not agree with germline; a read error may underlie this. This chain joins TRBV30 and TRBJ1-1; D uncertain. The CDR3 length is 11 residues. Germline CDR1 GTSNPN, CDR2 SVGIG (reference sequence). The CDR3 sequence is CVWSYRTEAFF. The CDR3 region has the DNA TGTGTCTGGAGTTATCGGACTGAAGCTTTCTTT.

This rearrangement joins TRBV18 to TRBJ1-3; TRBD1 matches at 9 bases. The CDR3 is made up of 15 amino acids. CDR1 is KGHSH, CDR2 LQKENI, per germline. The J segment lost 4 bases and the V segment lost 6 bases, leaving 7 bases of the junction unmatched. The CDR3 coding sequence is TGTGCCAGCTCGACAGGGGGATCGTCGGGAAACACCATATATTTT. Its translation: CASSTGGSSGNTIYF. The complete variable domain, with remaining parts taken from reference TRBV18 and TRBJ1-3, reads NAGVMQNPRHLVRRRGQEARLRCSPMKGHSHVYWYRQLPEEGLKFMVYLQKENIIDESGMPKERFSAEFPKEGPSILRIQQVVRGDSAAYFCASSTGGSSGNTIYFGEGSWLTVV.

The V gene is TRBV4-2, the J gene TRBJ2-3; 15 positions match TRBD2. With V trimmed by 5 bases and J by 6 bases, 3 bases remained unmatched. Germline V CDR1 and CDR2: LGHNA, YNFKEQ. This CDR3 is 15 amino acids long. This CDR3 is CASSGLAGGEDTQYF. The CDR3 nucleotides read TGTGCCAGCAGCGGACTAGCGGGAGGGGAGGATACGCAGTATTTT.

V is TRBV6-4 and J is TRBJ2-3; D might be TRBD2 (6 bases). Trimming left V 3 bases short and J 3 bases short, with 10 bases between. Germline V lookup: CDR1 MRHNA, CDR2 SNTAGT. CDR3 length: 14 amino acids. The CDR3 protein is CASSDGGPTDTQYF. CDR3 nucleotides: TGTGCCAGCAGTGATGGAGGGCCGACAGATACGCAGTATTTT.

This chain links TRBV2 with TRBJ2-3, with D possibly being TRBD1 or TRBD2 (5 bases each). The germline V gene has CDR1 SNHLY and CDR2 FYNNEI. The germline V and J ends were trimmed by 0 bases and 11 bases, with 12 bases remaining between them. The CDR3 has 13 residues. For the CDR3, the DNA is TGTGCCAGCAGTGAAGCGGCCGGGACGGGGCAGTATTTT. This translates into CASSEAAGTGQYF. Using reference TRBV2 and TRBJ2-3 for the parts outside the CDR3, the full variable domain is EPEVTQTPSHQVTQMGQEVILRCVPISNHLYFYWYRQILGQKVEFLVSFYNNEISEKSEIFDDQFSVERPDGSNFTLKIRSTKLEDSAMYFCASSEAAGTGQYFGPGTRLTVL.

This chain links TRBV28 with TRBJ1-6; tentative D call: TRBD1 (6 bases). CDR3 length: 15 residues. Germline values: CDR1 MDHEN, CDR2 SYDVKM. Between the trimmed V and J ends, which lost 2 bases and 2 bases, there was a span of 7 bases. The CDR3: CASSLRTAYNSPLHF. In DNA form, the CDR3 reads TGTGCCAGCAGTTTAAGGACAGCCTATAATTCACCCCTCCACTTT.

The rearrangement links TRBV6-6 to TRBJ2-7; 8 bases map to TRBD2. Germline V gene sequence: CDR1 MNHNY, CDR2 SVGAGI (reference sequence). This CDR3 is built from 14 residues. With 5 bases clipped from V and 6 bases from J, the junction kept 9 bases outside the gene matches. CDR3 sequence (DNA): TGTGCCAGCAGTCTTAGCGGGGTTGTAATCGAGCAGTACTTC. As protein: CASSLSGVVIEQYF.

The J gene is TRBJ2-5, the V gene TRBV19, with 7 bases aligning to TRBD1. V lost 6 bases and J lost 5; bases outside the gene matches: 6. Germline values: CDR1 LNHDA, CDR2 SQIVND (reference sequence). CDR3 length: 13 residues. Written as DNA, the CDR3 is TGTGCCAGTAGACAGACAGGGTATGAGACCCAGTACTTC. Amino acids: CASRQTGYETQYF. The full variable domain, completed using reference TRBV19 and TRBJ2-5, is DGGITQSPKYLFRKEGQNVTLSCEQNLNHDAMYWYRQDPGQGLRLIYYSQIVNDFQKGDIAEGYSVSREKKESFPLTVTSAQKNPTAFYLCASRQTGYETQYFGPGTRLLVL.

The chain recombines TRBV6-4 with TRBJ2-1; 11 bases match TRBD2. CDR3 size: 15 residues. Germline V gene data show CDR1 as MRHNA and CDR2 as SNTAGT. Trimming at V came to 3 bases and at J to 10 bases, leaving 8 bases not matched to a gene. The DNA for the CDR3 is TGTGCCAGCAGTGAGGTAGCGGGAGGGCCAGGAGAGCAGTTCTTC. Translation: CASSEVAGGPGEQFF.

V is TRBV5-1 and J is TRBJ2-3; 10 nucleotides line up with TRBD1. V lost 6 bases, J lost 0 bases, and 4 bases stayed unmatched. Germline V CDR1 and CDR2: SGHRS, YFSETQ. The CDR3 spans 15 residues. The CDR3 region has the DNA TGCGCCAGCACCCTGGACAGGGGGAGCACAGATACGCAGTATTTT. Amino acids: CASTLDRGSTDTQYF.

J is TRBJ1-1 and V is TRBV5-1; D might be TRBD1 (5 bases). The CDR3 sequence is 15 residues long. Germline V gene sequence: CDR1 SGHRS, CDR2 YFSETQ. The V end was cut by 0 bases, the J end by 6 bases, with 15 bases between. The CDR3 bases are TGCGCCAGCAGCTTGGGGCCGTCGGGGACCGCTGAAGCTTTCTTT. Protein: CASSLGPSGTAEAFF.

V gene TRBV6-5 combines with J gene TRBJ2-3; 9 bases fit TRBD1. V was clipped by 5 bases and J by 4 bases; unmatched bases: 7. The germline CDR1 and CDR2 sequences are MNHEY and SVGAGI. The CDR3 is made up of 15 amino acids. The CDR3 loop is CASSRGQGLSDTQYF. The CDR3 region has the DNA TGTGCCAGCAGTCGGGGACAGGGTCTATCAGATACGCAGTATTTT.

The chain's CDR3 is CASSSGGEQYF. CDR3 nucleotides: TGTGCCAGCAGTTCCGGTGGCGAGCAGTACTTC. This chain uses TRBV6-6 with TRBJ2-7; D remains unclear. The CDR3 runs to 11 residues. CDR1 and CDR2 (germline): MNHNY, SVGAGI (reference sequence). With 4 bases removed from V and 6 bases from J, the gap between germline ends came to 7 bases.

This clone was counted a few times. The chain recombines TRBV7-9 with TRBJ1-2, with D perhaps TRBD1 (5 bases). There are 17 residues in the CDR3. Trimming removed 1 base at V and 6 bases at J, with 21 bases between. Germline CDR1 is SEHNR and CDR2 is FQNEAQ (reference sequence). The CDR3 loop reads CASSLGGTGLTRDGYTF. Written as DNA, the CDR3 is TGTGCCAGCAGCTTAGGGGGTACGGGACTTACAAGAGATGGCTACACCTTC. The entire variable domain, with the rest obtained from reference TRBV7-9 and TRBJ1-2, is as follows: DTGVSQNPRHKITKRGQNVTFRCDPISEHNRLYWYRQTLGQGPEFLTYFQNEAQLEKSRLLSDRFSAERPKGSFSTLEIQRTEQGDSAMYLCASSLGGTGLTRDGYTFGSGTRLTVV.

This rearrangement joins TRBV30 to TRBJ1-1; D gene ambiguous. The CDR3 is made up of 13 amino acids. Trimming pared 3 bases from V and 11 bases from J, leaving 19 bases between. Per germline, CDR1 GTSNPN and CDR2 SVGIG (reference sequence). This chain's CDR3 is CAWSYSRPPRAFF. CDR3 coding DNA: TGTGCCTGGAGCTACTCTCGGCCCCCTCGGGCTTTCTTT.

The CDR3 region is CASSLLGTSTDTQYF. The CDR3 coding sequence is TGCGCCAGCAGCTTGCTGGGGACTAGCACAGATACGCAGTATTTT. V usage is TRBV5-1 and J usage is TRBJ2-3; D is possibly TRBD2 (6 bases). The germline CDR1 and CDR2 sequences are SGHRS and YFSETQ. V lost 1 base and J 0 bases, leaving 9 bases between the germline ends. The CDR3 length is 15 residues.